This T cell receptor (beta chain) is drawn from a study of blood T cell repertoires in COVID-19. Study context: Samples taken during acute and convalescent COVID-19 were collected in the United States, Italy and Spain.

Sequencing used immunoSEQ multiplex PCR; TCRdb keeps in-frame clones, though not all of them. The table lists about 130,000 clones, 88% of them singletons, with 10% in the top ten. The CDR3 contains 15 residues. The germline V and J ends were trimmed by 7 bases and 4 bases, with 17 bases remaining between them. The germline gives CDR1 SNHLY, CDR2 FYNNEI. The sample taken for sequencing was peripheral blood. V and J are TRBV2 and TRBJ1-5; TRBD1 might be the D (5 bases). The TCR sequence derives from a man aged 45-60 years with acute or convalescent COVID-19. The CDR3 loop is CASTLTALLNQPQHF. For the CDR3, the DNA is TGTGCCAGCACTTTGACAGCCTTGCTGAATCAGCCCCAGCATTTT.